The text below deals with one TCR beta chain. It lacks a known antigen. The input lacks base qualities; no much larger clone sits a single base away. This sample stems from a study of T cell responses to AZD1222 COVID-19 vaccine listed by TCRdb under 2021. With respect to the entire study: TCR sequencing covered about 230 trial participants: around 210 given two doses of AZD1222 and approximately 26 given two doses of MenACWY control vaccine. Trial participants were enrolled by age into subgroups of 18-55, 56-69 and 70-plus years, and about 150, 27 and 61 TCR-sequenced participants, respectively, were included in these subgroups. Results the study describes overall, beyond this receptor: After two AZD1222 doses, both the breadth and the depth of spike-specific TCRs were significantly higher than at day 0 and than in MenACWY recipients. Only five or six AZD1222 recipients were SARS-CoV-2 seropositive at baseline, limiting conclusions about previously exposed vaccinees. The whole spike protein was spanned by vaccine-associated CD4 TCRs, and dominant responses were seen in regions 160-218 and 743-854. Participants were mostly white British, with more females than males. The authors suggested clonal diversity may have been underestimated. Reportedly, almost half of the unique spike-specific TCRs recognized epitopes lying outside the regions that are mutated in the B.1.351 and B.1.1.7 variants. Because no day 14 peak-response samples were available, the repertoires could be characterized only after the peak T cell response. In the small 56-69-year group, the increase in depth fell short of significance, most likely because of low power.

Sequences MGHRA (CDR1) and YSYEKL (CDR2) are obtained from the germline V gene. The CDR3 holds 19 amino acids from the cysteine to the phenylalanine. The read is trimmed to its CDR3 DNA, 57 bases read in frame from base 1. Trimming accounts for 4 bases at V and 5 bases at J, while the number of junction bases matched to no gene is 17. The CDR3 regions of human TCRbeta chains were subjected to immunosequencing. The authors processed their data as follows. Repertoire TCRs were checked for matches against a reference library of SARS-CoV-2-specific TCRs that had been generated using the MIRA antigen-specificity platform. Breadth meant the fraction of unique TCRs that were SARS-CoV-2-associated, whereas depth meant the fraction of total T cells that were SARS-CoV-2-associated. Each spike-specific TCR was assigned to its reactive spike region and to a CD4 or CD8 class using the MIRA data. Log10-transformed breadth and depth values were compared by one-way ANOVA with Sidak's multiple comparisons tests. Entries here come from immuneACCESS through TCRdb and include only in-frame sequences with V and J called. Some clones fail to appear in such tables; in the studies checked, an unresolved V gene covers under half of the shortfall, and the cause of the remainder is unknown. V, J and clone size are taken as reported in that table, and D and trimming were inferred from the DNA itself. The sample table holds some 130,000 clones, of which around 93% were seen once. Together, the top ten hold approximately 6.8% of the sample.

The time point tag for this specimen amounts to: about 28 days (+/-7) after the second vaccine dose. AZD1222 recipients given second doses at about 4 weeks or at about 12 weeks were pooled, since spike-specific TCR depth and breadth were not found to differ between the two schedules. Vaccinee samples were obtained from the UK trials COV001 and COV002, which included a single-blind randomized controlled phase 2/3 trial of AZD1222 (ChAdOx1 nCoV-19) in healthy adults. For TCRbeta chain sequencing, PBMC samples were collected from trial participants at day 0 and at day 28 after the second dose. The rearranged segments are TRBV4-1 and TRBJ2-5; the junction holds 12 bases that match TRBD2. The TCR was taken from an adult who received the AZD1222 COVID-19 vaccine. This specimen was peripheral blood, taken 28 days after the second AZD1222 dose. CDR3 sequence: CASSLSYATSGGKRETQYF. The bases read TGCGCCAGCAGCCTAAGCTACGCGACTAGCGGGGGTAAGAGGGAGACCCAGTACTTC.